These 13 T cell receptor beta chains came from one sample sequenced in a study of T cell repertoires in cytomegalovirus infection. TCRdb redid the calling of the reads with MiXCR, one entry per CDR3 protein. The data hold around 750,000 distinct CDR3 sequences, with approximately 30% observed a single time. These receptors have no identified antigens. The starting material was cultured CD8+ T cells from PBMCs, obtained from culture after CMV antigen stimulation. These receptors were collected from a human donor in good health (CMV status not recorded). Some clones in this sample may be carry-over from other donors' samples.

The chain has TRBV6-2 or TRBV6-3 and TRBJ1-2, with D perhaps TRBD1 (5 bases). Trimming shortened V by 5 bases and J by 5 bases, and 21 bases separated the two germline ends. The CDR3 spans 16 residues. Germline CDR1 and CDR2: MNHEY and SVGEGT. The CDR3 loop is CASSLTTMQGRYGYTF. CDR3 nucleotides: TGTGCCAGCAGTCTCACGACCATGCAGGGTCGATATGGCTACACCTTC.

This clonotype was picked up a small number of times. The chain recombines TRBV5-6 with TRBJ1-4; tentative D call: TRBD1 (5 bases). V dropped 4 bases and J dropped 4 bases, with 23 bases sitting between them. The CDR3 covers 18 residues. CDR1 SGHDT and CDR2 YYEEEE come from the germline V gene. The CDR3 DNA follows: TGTGCCAGCAGCCTGGCTGACAGCTGGGCCTGGCATAATGAAAAACTGTTTTTT. This translates into CASSLADSWAWHNEKLFF.

The J gene is TRBJ1-4, the V gene TRBV7-9, with 8 bases lining up with TRBD1. In germline, CDR1 is SEHNR, CDR2 FQNEAQ (reference sequence). J lost 6 bases, V lost 8 bases, and 8 bases had no gene match. There are 14 residues in the CDR3. In DNA, the CDR3 is TGTGCCAGCTTAAACGACAGGGGACATGAAAAACTGTTTTTT. Residues: CASLNDRGHEKLFF.

The V gene is TRBV2, the J gene TRBJ2-7; TRBD2 matches 12 bases. Germline loops: CDR1 SNHLY, CDR2 FYNNEI. V shed 2 bases, J shed 2 bases, and the junction held 4 bases outside the gene matches. This CDR3 is built from 16 residues. The CDR3 protein is CASSEWTSGETYEQYV. DNA of the CDR3: TGTGCCAGCAGTGAATGGACTAGCGGGGAGACCTACGAGCAGTACGTC.

V and J are TRBV10-3 and TRBJ1-2; 8 positions match TRBD1. The V and J ends lost 7 bases and 2 bases, in that order; junction bases with no gene match: 6. The CDR3 is 14 residues long. Germline V gene data show CDR1 as ENHRY and CDR2 as SYGVKD. The CDR3 region is CAITPGQANYGYTF. CDR3 coding DNA: TGTGCCATCACTCCGGGACAGGCCAACTATGGCTACACCTTC.

J is TRBJ2-3 and V is TRBV7-9; 12 nucleotides line up with TRBD2. The V and J ends lost 0 bases and 1 base, in that order; junction bases with no gene match: 5. Germline V gives CDR1 SEHNR, CDR2 FQNEAQ (reference sequence). The CDR3 consists of 18 residues. CDR3 nucleotides: TGTGCCAGCAGCTTAGCACCGAGGACTAGCGGGGGCACAGATACGCAGTATTTT. Translation: CASSLAPRTSGGTDTQYF.

V usage is TRBV7-2 and J usage is TRBJ2-1; 12 bases map to TRBD2. This CDR3 is built from 14 residues. Germline CDR1 reads SGHTA; CDR2 reads FQGNSA. The V segment lost 1 base and the J segment 10 bases; nucleotides outside the gene matches: 2. The CDR3 protein is CASSLDLAGGEQFF. The CDR3 region has the DNA TGTGCCAGCAGCTTAGACCTAGCGGGGGGGGAGCAGTTCTTC.

The count of this clonotype is one. V and J are TRBV11-2 and TRBJ1-6, with D perhaps matching TRBD1 (5 bases). Looked up from germline, CDR1 is SGHAT and CDR2 is FQNNGV. This CDR3 comprises 17 residues. Trimming removed 1 base from V and 7 bases from J, with 17 bases in between. CDR3 coding DNA: TGTGCCAGCAGCTTAGTAGGGGCCCAGATTCTCAATTCACCCCTCCACTTT. Translated, it gives CASSLVGAQILNSPLHF.

This chain connects TRBV6-1 to TRBJ2-7; no firm D call. Germline lookup yields CDR1 MNHNS and CDR2 SASEGT. Trimming stripped 8 bases from V and 3 bases from J, with 14 bases between. The CDR3 spans 13 residues. CDR3 DNA: TGTGCCAGCGGATGGCAGGCCGACTACGAGCAGTACTTC. This encodes CASGWQADYEQYF.

This clonotype was seen a handful of times. CDR3 amino acids: CASSLNPQLGTEAFF. The CDR3 DNA sequence: TGTGCCAGCAGTTTAAACCCCCAGCTCGGCACTGAAGCTTTCTTT. The V and J genes are TRBV27 and TRBJ1-1; the D is unclear. V was trimmed by 2 bases and J by 4 bases, leaving 14 bases between them. The length of the CDR3 is 15 residues. In germline, CDR1 is MNHEY, CDR2 SMNVEV (reference sequence).

This clonotype was seen at least ten times. The rearrangement links TRBV7-2 to TRBJ2-1; D gene unclear. V lost 6 bases, J lost 3 bases, and 18 bases lay in between. This CDR3 has 16 amino acids. CDR1 and CDR2 from the germline V gene are SGHTA and FQGNSA. The CDR3 DNA is TGTGCCAGCAGATCCCGGGCCCCAGTCGGCTACAATGAGCAGTTCTTC. Translation: CASRSRAPVGYNEQFF. The full variable domain, completed using reference TRBV7-2 and TRBJ2-1, is GAGVSQSPSNKVTEKGKDVELRCDPISGHTALYWYRQSLGQGLEFLIYFQGNSAPDKSGLPSDRFSAERTGGSVSTLTIQRTQQEDSAVYLCASRSRAPVGYNEQFFGPGTRLTVL.

The rearrangement links TRBV12-3 or TRBV12-4 to TRBJ1-1, with 7 bases that match TRBD1. The junction had 26 bases not matched to a gene; V was cut back by 6 bases and J by 4 bases. The CDR3 is 20 residues long. For the CDR3, the DNA is TGTGCCAGCAGGTACAGGGGTTATTATAGTGGTCTACCCAATGGCACTGAAGCTTTCTTT. Its protein product is CASRYRGYYSGLPNGTEAFF.

The gene calls are TRBV5-1 and TRBJ2-1; 10 bases fit TRBD1. J was trimmed by 2 bases and V by 4 bases; bases with no gene match: 6. From germline, CDR1 is SGHRS and CDR2 YFSETQ. This CDR3 is 16 amino acids long. CDR3 bases: TGCGCCAGCAGCCCGGGACAGGGGATCGCCTACAATGAGCAGTTCTTC. This gives the protein CASSPGQGIAYNEQFF.